This T cell receptor beta chain was identified during a study of multiple sclerosis patients with progressive multifocal leukoencephalopathy. Described time point: before natalizumab initiation. CDR3 length equals 17 residues. From germline, CDR1 is PRHDT and CDR2 FYEKMQ (reference sequence). V lost 0 bases and J lost 2; bases outside the gene matches: 7. Only in-frame clones appear in the TCRdb table, and some are missing; sequencing was by immunoSEQ multiplex PCR. Of fewer than 35,000 clones in the sample, 80% to 95% are singletons; the top ten hold around 2.1%. The receptor's source is a man in his thirties or forties with multiple sclerosis. The source material was PBMCs. This rearrangement joins TRBV13 to TRBJ2-7, with 10 bases matching TRBD2. The CDR3, as DNA: TGTGCCAGCAGCTTAGGTAGCCTACTAGCGGGAACCTACGAGCAGTACTTC. Residues: CASSLGSLLAGTYEQYF.